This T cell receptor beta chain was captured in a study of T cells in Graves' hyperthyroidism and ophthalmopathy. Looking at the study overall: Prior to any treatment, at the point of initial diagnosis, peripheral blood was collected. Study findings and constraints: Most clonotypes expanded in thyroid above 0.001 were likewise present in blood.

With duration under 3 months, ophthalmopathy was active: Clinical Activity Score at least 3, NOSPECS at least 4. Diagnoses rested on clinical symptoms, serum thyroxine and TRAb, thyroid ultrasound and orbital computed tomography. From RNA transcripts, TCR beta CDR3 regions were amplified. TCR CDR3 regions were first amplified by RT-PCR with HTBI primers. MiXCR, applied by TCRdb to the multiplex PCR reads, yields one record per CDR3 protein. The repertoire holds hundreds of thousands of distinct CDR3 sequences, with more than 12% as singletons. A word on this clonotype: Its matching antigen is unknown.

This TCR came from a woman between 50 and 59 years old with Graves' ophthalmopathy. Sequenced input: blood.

The CDR3 DNA sequence: TGCAGTGCTAGAGATCGAGACAGGGGACCCTACGAGCAGTACTTC. The encoded protein is CSARDRDRGPYEQYF. The chain couples TRBV20-1 to TRBJ2-7; 8 nucleotides line up with TRBD1. Germline V gene lookup returns CDR1 DFQATT and CDR2 SNEGSKA (reference sequence). The CDR3 sequence is 15 residues long. Trimming took 0 bases from V and 2 from J; bases not matched to a gene: 6.